This TCR beta chain was observed in a study of molecular identifiers for immune sequencing clone quantification. Study-level results: Clones above 20 RNA copies contained over 97% of effector molecules but under 1% of naive ones.

A word on this clonotype: Its antigen is as yet unknown.

CDR3 length: 16 amino acids. V was cut by 1 base and J by 4 bases, with 16 bases left in between. CDR1 is KGHSH, CDR2 LQKENI, per germline. MiXCR, applied by TCRdb to the PCR reads, yields one record per CDR3 protein. Here the sample spans hundreds of thousands of distinct CDR3 sequences, about 25% being singletons. The receptor was isolated from a human donor in good health. Some libraries in this study had Jurkat cell RNA spiked in. The sequenced material came from naive CD8+ T cells from blood, with Jurkat cell RNA spiked in. Noted subset: FACS-sorted CD8+CD4-CCR7+CD45RA+ naive T cells. V and J are TRBV18 and TRBJ1-1; a possible D gene is TRBD1 (6 bases). The CDR3 sequence: CASSPRSGVVGTEAFF. The CDR3 region has the DNA TGTGCCAGCTCACCACGGTCAGGGGTTGTTGGCACTGAAGCTTTCTTT.